This T cell receptor beta chain was retrieved from a study of cytomegalovirus exposure and HLA in healthy donors. PCR primers comprised 60 Vbeta and 13 Jbeta primers. The table came from immunoSEQ multiplex PCR; TCRdb's copy has only in-frame clones and leaves some out. The sample lists about 160,000 clones, 55% to 80% occurring once. Germline V gene sequence: CDR1 SQVTM, CDR2 ANQGSEA. CDR3 length: 17 amino acids. V lost 6 bases, J lost 2 bases, and 23 bases lay in between. This clone was observed a handful of times. The sequence was collected from a woman aged 55-70 years in good health and CMV-seropositive. This chain links TRBV29-1 with TRBJ2-4; perhaps TRBD2 as D (6 bases). Sequenced: PBMCs. CDR3 sequence: CSVRVGLGTGPKNIQYF. The CDR3, as DNA: TGCAGCGTAAGGGTGGGGCTGGGGACTGGGCCCAAAAACATTCAGTACTTC.